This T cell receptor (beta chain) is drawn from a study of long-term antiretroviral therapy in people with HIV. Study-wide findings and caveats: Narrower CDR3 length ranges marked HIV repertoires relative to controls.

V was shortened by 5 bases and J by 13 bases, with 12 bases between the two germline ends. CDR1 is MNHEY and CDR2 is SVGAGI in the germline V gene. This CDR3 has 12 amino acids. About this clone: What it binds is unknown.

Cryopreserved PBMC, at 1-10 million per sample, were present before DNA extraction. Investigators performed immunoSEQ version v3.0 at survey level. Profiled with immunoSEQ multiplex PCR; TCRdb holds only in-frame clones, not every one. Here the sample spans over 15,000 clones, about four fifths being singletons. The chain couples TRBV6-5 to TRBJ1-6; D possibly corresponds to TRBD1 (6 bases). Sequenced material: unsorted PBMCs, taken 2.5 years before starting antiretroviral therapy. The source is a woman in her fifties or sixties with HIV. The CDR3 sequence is CASSITGTPLHF. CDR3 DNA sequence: TGTGCCAGCAGTATTACAGGGACGCCCCTCCACTTT.